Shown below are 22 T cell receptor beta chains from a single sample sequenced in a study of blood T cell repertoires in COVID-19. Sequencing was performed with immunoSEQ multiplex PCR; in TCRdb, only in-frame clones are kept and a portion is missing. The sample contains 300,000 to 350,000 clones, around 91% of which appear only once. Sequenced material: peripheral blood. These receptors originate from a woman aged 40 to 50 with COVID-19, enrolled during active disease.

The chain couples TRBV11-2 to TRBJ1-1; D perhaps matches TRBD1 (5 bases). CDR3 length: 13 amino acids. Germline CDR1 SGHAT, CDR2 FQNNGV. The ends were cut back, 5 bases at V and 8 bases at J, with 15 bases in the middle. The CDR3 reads CASSEAGTQEAFF. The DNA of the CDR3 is TGTGCCAGCAGCGAAGCCGGGACTCAAGAAGCTTTCTTT. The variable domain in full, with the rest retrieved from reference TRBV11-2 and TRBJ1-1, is EAGVAQSPRYKIIEKRQSVAFWCNPISGHATLYWYQQILGQGPKLLIQFQNNGVVDDSQLPKDRFSAERLKGVDSTLKIQPAKLEDSAVYLCASSEAGTQEAFFGQGTRLTVV.

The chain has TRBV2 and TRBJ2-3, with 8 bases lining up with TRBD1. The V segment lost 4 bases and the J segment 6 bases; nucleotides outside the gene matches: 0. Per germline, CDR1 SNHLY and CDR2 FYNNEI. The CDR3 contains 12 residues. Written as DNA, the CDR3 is TGTGCCAGCAGTGGGGACAGGGATACGCAGTATTTT. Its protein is CASSGDRDTQYF. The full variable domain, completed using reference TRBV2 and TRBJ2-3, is EPEVTQTPSHQVTQMGQEVILRCVPISNHLYFYWYRQILGQKVEFLVSFYNNEISEKSEIFDDQFSVERPDGSNFTLKIRSTKLEDSAMYFCASSGDRDTQYFGPGTRLTVL.

The CDR3 protein is CATSDSRQGVNQPQHF. The CDR3 DNA is TGTGCCACCAGTGATTCGCGGCAGGGGGTAAATCAGCCCCAGCATTTT. The J gene is TRBJ1-5, the V gene TRBV24-1; 7 bases are shared with TRBD1. Losses at the gene ends were 2 bases for V and 4 bases for J; bases not matched to a gene: 7. CDR1 is KGHDR and CDR2 is SFDVKD in the germline V gene. The CDR3 has 16 amino acids.

The chain's CDR3 is CATSRDLAGVSPNEQFF. The CDR3 DNA reads as TGTGCCACCAGCAGAGATTTGGCGGGAGTTTCGCCCAATGAGCAGTTCTTC. The V call is TRBV15, the J call TRBJ2-1, with TRBD2 matching over 7 bases. The CDR3 loop spans 17 amino acids. The germline CDR1 and CDR2 sequences are LNHNV and YYDKDF (reference sequence). V gave up 0 bases and J gave up 6 bases; unmatched junction bases: 11.

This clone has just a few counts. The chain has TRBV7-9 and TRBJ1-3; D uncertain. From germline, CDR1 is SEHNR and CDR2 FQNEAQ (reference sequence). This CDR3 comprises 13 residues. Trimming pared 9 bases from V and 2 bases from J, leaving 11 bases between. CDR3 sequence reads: CASGAGAGNTIYF. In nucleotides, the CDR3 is TGTGCCAGTGGCGCGGGAGCTGGAAACACCATATATTTT.

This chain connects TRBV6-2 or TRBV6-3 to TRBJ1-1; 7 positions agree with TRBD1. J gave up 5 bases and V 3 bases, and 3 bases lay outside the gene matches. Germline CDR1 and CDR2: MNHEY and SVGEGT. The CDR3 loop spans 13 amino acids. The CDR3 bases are TGTGCCAGCAGTTATCCAGGGGGGACTGAAGCTTTCTTT. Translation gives CASSYPGGTEAFF.

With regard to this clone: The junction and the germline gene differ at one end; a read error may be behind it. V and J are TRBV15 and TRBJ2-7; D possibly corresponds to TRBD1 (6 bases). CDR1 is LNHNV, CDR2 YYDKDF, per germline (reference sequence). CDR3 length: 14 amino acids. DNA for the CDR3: TGTGCCACCAACAGAGAACAGGGCCTCTACGAGCAGTACTTC. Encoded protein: CATNREQGLYEQYF.

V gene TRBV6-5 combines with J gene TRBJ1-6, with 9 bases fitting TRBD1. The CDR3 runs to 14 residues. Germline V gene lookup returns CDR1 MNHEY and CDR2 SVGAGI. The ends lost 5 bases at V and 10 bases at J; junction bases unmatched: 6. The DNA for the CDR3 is TGTGCCAGCAGTCTCAGGACAGGGGACTCACCCCTCCACTTT. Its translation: CASSLRTGDSPLHF.

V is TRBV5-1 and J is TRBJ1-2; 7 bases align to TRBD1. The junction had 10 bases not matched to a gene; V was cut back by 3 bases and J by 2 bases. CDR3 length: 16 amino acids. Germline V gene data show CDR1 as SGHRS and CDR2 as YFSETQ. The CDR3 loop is CASSSTPDRQNYGYTF. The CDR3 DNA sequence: TGCGCCAGCAGCTCCACCCCGGACAGGCAAAACTATGGCTACACCTTC.

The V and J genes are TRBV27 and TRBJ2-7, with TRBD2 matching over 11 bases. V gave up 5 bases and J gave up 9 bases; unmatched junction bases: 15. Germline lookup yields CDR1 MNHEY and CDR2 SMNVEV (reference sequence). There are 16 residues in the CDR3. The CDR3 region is CASSPRGSGGAFGQYF. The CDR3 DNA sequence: TGTGCCAGCAGTCCCCGAGGTAGCGGGGGGGCATTTGGGCAGTACTTC.

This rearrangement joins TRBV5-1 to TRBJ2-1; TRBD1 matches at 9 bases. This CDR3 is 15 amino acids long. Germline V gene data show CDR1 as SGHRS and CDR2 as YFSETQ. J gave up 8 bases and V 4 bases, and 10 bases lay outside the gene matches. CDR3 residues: CASSTREQGADEQFF. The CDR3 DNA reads TGCGCCAGCAGCACCCGGGAACAGGGGGCCGATGAGCAGTTCTTC.

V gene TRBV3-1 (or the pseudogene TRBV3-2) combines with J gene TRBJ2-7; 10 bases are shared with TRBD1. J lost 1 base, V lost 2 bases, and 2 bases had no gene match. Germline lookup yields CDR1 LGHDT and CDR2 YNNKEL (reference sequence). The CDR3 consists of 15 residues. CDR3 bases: TGTGCCAGCAGCCAAAGGGACAGGGGTTCCTACGAGCAGTACTTC. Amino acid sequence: CASSQRDRGSYEQYF.

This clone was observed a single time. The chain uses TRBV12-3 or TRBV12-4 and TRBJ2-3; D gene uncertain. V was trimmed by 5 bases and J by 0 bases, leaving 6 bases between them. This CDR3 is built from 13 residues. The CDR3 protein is CASSVSSTDTQYF. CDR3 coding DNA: TGTGCCAGCAGTGTTTCTAGCACAGATACGCAGTATTTT.

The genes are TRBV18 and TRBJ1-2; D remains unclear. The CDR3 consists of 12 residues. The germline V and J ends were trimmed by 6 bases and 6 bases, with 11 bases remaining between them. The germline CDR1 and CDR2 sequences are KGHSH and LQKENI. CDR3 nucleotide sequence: TGTGCCAGCTCTGGCATTCGGGATGGCTACACCTTC. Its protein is CASSGIRDGYTF.

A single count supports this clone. CDR3 sequence: CASSGTATYGYTF. The CDR3 DNA follows: TGCGCCAGCAGCGGGACAGCGACCTATGGCTACACCTTC. The chain joins TRBV5-1 to TRBJ1-2; the match to TRBD1 covers 7 bases. J lost 4 bases, V lost 4 bases, and 4 bases had no gene match. Germline V gives CDR1 SGHRS, CDR2 YFSETQ. The CDR3 runs 13 residues.

As DNA, the CDR3 is TGTGCCAGCAGCCAAGTCGGCGGGACAAACATTCAGTACTTC. Its protein product is CASSQVGGTNIQYF. The chain recombines TRBV4-2 with TRBJ2-4; a possible D gene is TRBD2 (6 bases). The CDR3 is 14 amino acids. Between the trimmed V and J ends, which lost 1 base and 6 bases, there was a span of 10 bases. Germline lookup yields CDR1 LGHNA and CDR2 YNFKEQ.

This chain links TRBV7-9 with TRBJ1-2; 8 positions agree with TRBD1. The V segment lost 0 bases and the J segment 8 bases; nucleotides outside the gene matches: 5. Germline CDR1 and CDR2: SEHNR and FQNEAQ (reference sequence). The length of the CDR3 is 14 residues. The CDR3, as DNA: TGTGCCAGCAGCTTAGCGAGGACAGGGAAAGGCTACACCTTC. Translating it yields CASSLARTGKGYTF.

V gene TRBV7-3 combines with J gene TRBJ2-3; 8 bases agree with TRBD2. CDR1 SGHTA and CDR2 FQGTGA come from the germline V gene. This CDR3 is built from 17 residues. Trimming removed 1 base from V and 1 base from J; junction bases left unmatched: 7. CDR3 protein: CASSLNRGGAGTDTQYF. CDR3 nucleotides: TGTGCCAGCAGCTTAAATCGGGGGGGCGCGGGCACAGATACGCAGTATTTT.

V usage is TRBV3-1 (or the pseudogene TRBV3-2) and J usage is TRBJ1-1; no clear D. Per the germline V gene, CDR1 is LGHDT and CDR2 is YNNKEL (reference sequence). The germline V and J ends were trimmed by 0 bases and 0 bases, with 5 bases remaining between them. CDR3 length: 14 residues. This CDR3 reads CASSQEAMNTEAFF. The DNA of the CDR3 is TGTGCCAGCAGCCAAGAGGCCATGAACACTGAAGCTTTCTTT.

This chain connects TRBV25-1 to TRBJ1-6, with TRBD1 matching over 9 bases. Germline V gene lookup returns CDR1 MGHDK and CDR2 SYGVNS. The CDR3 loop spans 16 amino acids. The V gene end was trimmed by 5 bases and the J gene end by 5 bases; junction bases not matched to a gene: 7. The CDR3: CASSPLGTGNNSPLHF. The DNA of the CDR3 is TGTGCCAGCAGTCCTTTGGGGACAGGGAATAATTCACCCCTCCACTTT.

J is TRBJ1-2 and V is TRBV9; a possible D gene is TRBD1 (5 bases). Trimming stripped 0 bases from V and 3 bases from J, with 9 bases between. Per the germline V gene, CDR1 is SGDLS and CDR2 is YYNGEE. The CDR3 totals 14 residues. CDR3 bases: TGTGCCAGCAGCGTAGGAGGAGGGGACTATGGCTACACCTTC. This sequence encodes CASSVGGGDYGYTF.

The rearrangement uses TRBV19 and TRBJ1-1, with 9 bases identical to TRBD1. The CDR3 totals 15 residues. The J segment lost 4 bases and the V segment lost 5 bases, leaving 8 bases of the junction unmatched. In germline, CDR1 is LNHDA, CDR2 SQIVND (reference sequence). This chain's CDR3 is CASSAATGGSTEAFF. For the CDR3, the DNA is TGTGCCAGTAGTGCCGCGACAGGGGGGTCCACTGAAGCTTTCTTT.